Sequencing of this TCR beta chain was carried out in a study of blood T cells in healthy people across ages. Study outcomes and limitations: Unsorted PBMCs prevented conclusive naive versus antigen-experienced comparison.

Then a second PCR, running roughly 7 to 11 cycles, was carried out with a sample-barcoded 5' primer and a J-beta primer mix. TCRdb analysed the 5' RACE reads with MiXCR anew, one entry per CDR3 protein. The sample yields 700,000 to 1,000,000 distinct CDR3 sequences, around 45% seen once. In the case of this clonotype: Its antigen is not known.

The length of the CDR3 is 13 residues. V gave up 7 bases and J gave up 2 bases, with 10 bases separating them. This TCR derives from a man aged 55 to 70 in good health. The chain links TRBV12-3 or TRBV12-4 to TRBJ2-3; TRBD2 is a possible D gene (5 bases). The sequencing input was blood. This CDR3 is CASTTGNTDTQYF. As DNA, the CDR3 is TGTGCCAGCACCACGGGGAACACAGATACGCAGTATTTT.